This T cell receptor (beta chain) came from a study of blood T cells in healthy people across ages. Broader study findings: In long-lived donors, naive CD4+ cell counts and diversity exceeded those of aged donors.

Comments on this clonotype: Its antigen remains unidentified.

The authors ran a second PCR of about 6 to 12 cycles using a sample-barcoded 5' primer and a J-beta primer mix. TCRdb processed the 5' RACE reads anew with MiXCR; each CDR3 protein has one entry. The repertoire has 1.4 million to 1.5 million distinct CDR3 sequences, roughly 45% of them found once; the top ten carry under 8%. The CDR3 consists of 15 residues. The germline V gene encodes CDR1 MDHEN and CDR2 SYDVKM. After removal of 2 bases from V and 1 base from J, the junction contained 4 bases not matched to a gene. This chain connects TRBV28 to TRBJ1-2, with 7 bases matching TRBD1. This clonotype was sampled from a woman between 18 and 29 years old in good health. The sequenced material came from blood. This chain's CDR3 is CASSLGDRINYGYTF. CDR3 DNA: TGTGCCAGCAGTTTAGGGGACAGAATTAACTATGGCTACACCTTC.